This TCR beta chain comes out of a study of glioma-infiltrating T cells. General study results and limits: Non-neoplastic patients had below-expected tissue-blood divergence, while all gliomas exceeded expectation.

In the case of this clonotype: Its antigen remains unidentified.

The CDR3 runs 15 residues. Trimming shortened V by 2 bases and J by 8 bases, and 16 bases separated the two germline ends. Germline V gene sequence: CDR1 SEHNR, CDR2 FQNEAQ (reference sequence). The iRepertoire nested amplicon-rescue multiplex PCR amplified TCR alpha and beta CDR3s from RNA. One-step reverse transcription and amplification started from about 100-400 ng of tissue mRNA or PBMC total RNA. TCRdb processed the multiplex PCR reads anew with MiXCR; each CDR3 protein has one entry. The data contain 90,000 to 110,000 distinct CDR3 sequences, under 30% of them singletons. Sequencing used glioma tissue, nonneoplastic brain tissue, or PBMCs (not recorded which). This chain links TRBV7-9 with TRBJ2-1; possible D gene TRBD2, 6 bases. This sequence was found in a human donor with low-grade glioma or glioblastoma, undergoing nonglioma brain surgery, or in good health (not recorded which). The CDR3 DNA is TGTGCCAGCAGCTTAAGTGAGCAGGGAGGAGATGAGCAGTTCTTC. As protein: CASSLSEQGGDEQFF.